The T cell receptor (beta chain) described here comes from a study of blood T cell repertoires in COVID-19. Overall study context: The study drew acute and convalescent COVID-19 samples from the United States, Italy and Spain. Nucleic acid was either cDNA or gDNA, and it came from T cells, B-cell-depleted T cells, or PBMCs.

The CDR3 is 14 amino acids. Germline V lookup: CDR1 SGHVS, CDR2 FNYEAQ. V was cut by 4 bases and J by 7 bases, with 14 bases left in between. TCRdb's copy holds only in-frame clones and misses some; the assay was immunoSEQ multiplex PCR. The repertoire holds about 260,000 clones, with 80% to 90% as singletons. The sequencing sample was made of peripheral blood. The rearrangement uses TRBV7-6 and TRBJ2-1, with D unclear. This TCR was sampled from a woman in her thirties or forties who had recovered from COVID-19. CDR3 loop: CASSSRNHRNEQFF. In DNA, the CDR3 is TGTGCCAGCAGCTCGAGGAACCATCGGAATGAGCAGTTCTTC.